This entry lists 24 T cell receptor beta chains sequenced from one sample in a study of blood T cell repertoires in COVID-19. Produced via immunoSEQ multiplex PCR; TCRdb's table is partial and in-frame only. The table has 200,000 to 250,000 clones, about 90% seen once. What was sequenced was peripheral blood. The receptors originated from a woman aged 25 to 39 who had recovered from COVID-19.

The CDR3 region is CASARDRQKLFF. As DNA, the CDR3 is TGTGCCAGCGCCCGGGACAGACAAAAACTGTTTTTT. This rearrangement joins TRBV14 to TRBJ1-4; 7 positions agree with TRBD1. In germline, CDR1 is SGHDN, CDR2 FVKESK. This CDR3 contains 12 residues. V shed 8 bases, J shed 9 bases, and the junction held 6 bases outside the gene matches.

The chain carries TRBV5-1 and TRBJ2-2; tentative D call: TRBD1 (5 bases). This CDR3 contains 13 residues. CDR1 is SGHRS and CDR2 is YFSETQ in the germline V gene. V was cut by 0 bases and J by 5 bases, with 5 bases left in between. The CDR3 DNA is TGCGCCAGCAGCTTGGCAGGGACCGGGGAGCTGTTTTTT. Amino acid sequence: CASSLAGTGELFF.

J is TRBJ1-5 and V is TRBV2; 7 positions match TRBD1. The length of the CDR3 is 14 residues. Trimming took 6 bases from V and 7 from J; bases not matched to a gene: 9. Germline CDR1 is SNHLY and CDR2 is FYNNEI. The CDR3 here is CASRNTGEWQPQHF. As DNA, the CDR3 is TGTGCCAGCAGGAATACAGGGGAATGGCAGCCCCAGCATTTT.

Notes on this clone: Other DNA sequences in this sample translate to the same CDR3. This chain connects TRBV18 to TRBJ1-6; a possible D gene is TRBD1 (6 bases). Germline V gene lookup returns CDR1 KGHSH and CDR2 LQKENI. This CDR3 region has 12 residues. With 6 bases removed from V and 7 bases from J, the gap between germline ends came to 7 bases. The CDR3 nucleotides are TGTGCCAGCTCCACAGGGAATTCACCCCTCCACTTT. Its protein product is CASSTGNSPLHF.

CDR3 residues: CASSPADQGYGYTF. DNA for the CDR3: TGTGCCAGCAGCCCCGCCGACCAGGGCTATGGCTACACCTTC. The chain links TRBV7-2 to TRBJ1-2; D might be TRBD1 (5 bases). The germline V and J ends were trimmed by 5 bases and 4 bases, with 14 bases remaining between them. This CDR3 region has 14 residues. Germline V lookup: CDR1 SGHTA, CDR2 FQGNSA.

This clone was detected once. This chain uses TRBV24-1 with TRBJ2-7; 11 bases are a match to TRBD1. Per germline, CDR1 KGHDR and CDR2 SFDVKD. CDR3 length equals 15 residues. The V gene end was trimmed by 2 bases and the J gene end by 7 bases; junction bases not matched to a gene: 6. This CDR3 is CATSDSRTGGKEQYF. The CDR3 DNA follows: TGTGCCACCAGTGATTCCCGGACAGGGGGCAAGGAGCAGTACTTC.

The chain combines TRBV29-1 with TRBJ1-4, with D perhaps TRBD1 (5 bases). Germline V gene sequence: CDR1 SQVTM, CDR2 ANQGSEA. This CDR3 has 13 amino acids. Deletions cut 1 base from V and 8 bases from J, with 11 bases between. This CDR3 reads CSVEAGIGEKLFF. DNA for the CDR3: TGCAGCGTTGAAGCAGGGATTGGGGAAAAACTGTTTTTT.

The chain is built from TRBV12-3 or TRBV12-4 and TRBJ2-3; possible D gene TRBD1, 5 bases. Between the trimmed V and J ends, which lost 5 bases and 6 bases, there was a span of 9 bases. CDR3 size: 12 residues. CDR3 coding DNA: TGTGCCAGCAGTCCAGGACATGATACGCAGTATTTT. Residues: CASSPGHDTQYF.

V and J are TRBV27 and TRBJ1-1, with D uncertain. This CDR3 comprises 13 residues. In germline, CDR1 is MNHEY, CDR2 SMNVEV (reference sequence). V was pared by 5 bases and J by 5 bases, with 12 bases between. The CDR3 is CASSPTQWTEAFF. CDR3 nucleotides: TGTGCCAGCAGTCCGACTCAGTGGACTGAAGCTTTCTTT.

The chain uses TRBV4-2 and TRBJ1-2; D ambiguous. Deletions cut 0 bases from V and 1 base from J, with 12 bases between. The CDR3 has 16 amino acids. Germline V gene lookup returns CDR1 LGHNA and CDR2 YNFKEQ. The CDR3 DNA is TGTGCCAGCAGCCAAGATCCAGGAGGCCTTAACTATGGCTACACCTTC. Translation gives CASSQDPGGLNYGYTF.

This chain joins TRBV2 and TRBJ1-3; the match to TRBD1 covers 9 bases. Germline V gives CDR1 SNHLY, CDR2 FYNNEI. This CDR3 contains 14 residues. V lost 6 bases, J lost 3 bases, and 3 bases stayed unmatched. CDR3 loop: CASRRQGGGNTIYF. CDR3 DNA: TGTGCCAGCAGGAGACAGGGGGGTGGAAACACCATATATTTT.

V is TRBV15 and J is TRBJ1-1; D gene unclear. Trimming cost V 0 bases and J 7 bases, with 9 bases left between them. The germline V gene has CDR1 LNHNV and CDR2 YYDKDF (reference sequence). This CDR3 contains 13 residues. CDR3 nucleotide sequence: TGTGCCACCAGCAGAGACCTCGACAATGAAGCTTTCTTT. Translating gives CATSRDLDNEAFF.

The chain recombines TRBV7-9 with TRBJ2-3; 8 bases match TRBD2. V was clipped by 4 bases and J by 8 bases; unmatched bases: 11. CDR1 is SEHNR and CDR2 is FQNEAQ in the germline V gene (reference sequence). The CDR3 is 15 amino acids. This chain's CDR3 is CASSSTGGPRGTQYF. The DNA of the CDR3 is TGTGCCAGCAGCTCAACGGGGGGGCCGAGAGGTACGCAGTATTTT.

The rearrangement joins TRBV5-4 to TRBJ2-7; D not resolved. Germline V CDR1 and CDR2: SGHNT, YYREEE (reference sequence). V lost 3 bases, J lost 5 bases, and 15 bases lay in between. CDR3 length: 14 residues. The CDR3 DNA reads as TGTGCCAGCAGCTCCCCCGCACGCGTGAACGAGCAGTACTTC. Its protein is CASSSPARVNEQYF. The whole variable domain, filled in from reference TRBV5-4 and TRBJ2-7, reads ETGVTQSPTHLIKTRGQQVTLRCSSQSGHNTVSWYQQALGQGPQFIFQYYREEENGRGNFPPRFSGLQFPNYSSELNVNALELDDSALYLCASSSPARVNEQYFGPGTRLTVT.

The chain recombines TRBV7-2 with TRBJ2-3; a possible D gene is TRBD2 (5 bases). The CDR3 consists of 13 residues. The germline gives CDR1 SGHTA, CDR2 FQGNSA. Trimming left V 5 bases short and J 5 bases short, with 11 bases between. CDR3 protein: CASSVNEGDTQYF. The CDR3 region has the DNA TGTGCCAGCAGCGTAAACGAGGGAGATACGCAGTATTTT.

This chain connects TRBV7-9 to TRBJ2-5, with D possibly TRBD1 on 6 matching bases. The CDR3 length is 15 residues. V lost 5 bases to trimming and J lost 1 base, with 14 bases between them. Germline-derived CDR1 and CDR2 are SEHNR and FQNEAQ (reference sequence). The CDR3 here is CASSEPGTPQETQYF. CDR3 DNA: TGTGCCAGCAGCGAACCCGGGACACCCCAAGAGACCCAGTACTTC. Full variable domain (missing parts from reference TRBV7-9 and TRBJ2-5): DTGVSQNPRHKITKRGQNVTFRCDPISEHNRLYWYRQTLGQGPEFLTYFQNEAQLEKSRLLSDRFSAERPKGSFSTLEIQRTEQGDSAMYLCASSEPGTPQETQYFGPGTRLLVL.

The V gene is TRBV4-1, the J gene TRBJ2-5; 9 nucleotides match TRBD1. From germline, CDR1 is MGHRA and CDR2 YSYEKL. Trimming removed 4 bases from V and 3 bases from J; junction bases left unmatched: 9. This CDR3 is built from 16 residues. CDR3 sequence reads: CASSPAGTGYEETQYF. CDR3 DNA sequence: TGCGCCAGCAGCCCAGCCGGGACAGGGTACGAAGAGACCCAGTACTTC.

The rearrangement uses TRBV14 and TRBJ1-6, with no clear D. The V gene's germline CDR1 is SGHDN and CDR2 FVKESK. V was shortened by 0 bases and J by 8 bases, with 14 bases between the two germline ends. The CDR3 length is 16 residues. CDR3 nucleotides: TGTGCCAGCAGCCAAGATTCTACCAGGTGGCATTCACCCCTCCACTTT. Its protein is CASSQDSTRWHSPLHF.

The J gene is TRBJ2-1, the V gene TRBV5-1; D remains ambiguous. The CDR3 totals 16 residues. Germline CDR1 and CDR2: SGHRS and YFSETQ. Trimming shortened V by 0 bases and J by 0 bases, and 10 bases separated the two germline ends. The CDR3 DNA is TGCGCCAGCAGCTTGGGTCTATATAGCTCCTACAATGAGCAGTTCTTC. Translated, it gives CASSLGLYSSYNEQFF.

The chain joins TRBV4-3 to TRBJ2-7; D perhaps matches TRBD1 (5 bases). This CDR3 has 13 amino acids. Germline lookup yields CDR1 LGHNA and CDR2 YSLEER. V gave up 0 bases and J gave up 4 bases, with 7 bases separating them. The CDR3 DNA sequence: TGCGCCAGCAGCCAAGACCAGGGTTACGAGCAGTACTTC. Translating gives CASSQDQGYEQYF.

V gene TRBV3-1 (or the pseudogene TRBV3-2) combines with J gene TRBJ1-2; D not certain. The CDR3 is made up of 16 amino acids. CDR1 and CDR2 (germline): LGHDT, YNNKEL (reference sequence). With 1 base removed from V and 11 bases from J, the gap between germline ends came to 23 bases. In nucleotides, the CDR3 is TGTGCCAGCAGCCAAGCTCACAGCTTGCTAATGATAGGTTACACCTTC. Residues: CASSQAHSLLMIGYTF.

This clone was seen just once. The chain couples TRBV15 to TRBJ2-2, with D maybe TRBD1 (6 bases). Germline V gene lookup returns CDR1 LNHNV and CDR2 YYDKDF (reference sequence). V lost 1 base and J 5 bases, leaving 11 bases between the germline ends. The CDR3 has 15 amino acids. CDR3 bases: TGTGCCACCAGCAGAGGCAGGGGTAATACCGGGGAGCTGTTTTTT. Its translation: CATSRGRGNTGELFF.

V gene TRBV27 combines with J gene TRBJ1-1, with a weak D call TRBD1 (5 bases). Germline-derived CDR1 and CDR2 are MNHEY and SMNVEV (reference sequence). Trimming pared 5 bases from V and 3 bases from J, leaving 13 bases between. There are 14 residues in the CDR3. CDR3 nucleotides: TGTGCCAGCAGTCTTTTTACAGGTTACACTGAAGCTTTCTTT. Translation: CASSLFTGYTEAFF.

About this clone: The junction does not match germline at one end; this may be a read error. The rearrangement joins TRBV7-9 to TRBJ1-2; no firm D call. Germline V CDR1 and CDR2: SEHNR, FQNEAQ (reference sequence). The CDR3 sequence is 13 residues long. The CDR3 DNA is TGTGCCAGCAGCTTATCCTCTTATAGAGAGCTCTCCTTC. This encodes CASSLSSYRELSF.